This T cell receptor (beta chain) was sequenced in a study of CD8 T cells in ankylosing spondylitis. Findings and caveats of the study: Disease-linked clones reportedly concentrated significantly in matched ankylosing spondylitis synovial fluid.

The V gene's germline CDR1 is SGHRS and CDR2 YFSETQ. This CDR3 has 15 amino acids. V was cut by 3 bases and J by 2 bases, with 15 bases left in between. Making the TCR beta libraries involved quantitative 5'-RACE with molecular barcodes. From the 5' RACE reads, TCRdb called clonotypes with MiXCR, one entry per CDR3 protein. The sample has about 270,000 distinct CDR3 sequences, around 32% seen once. This clonotype was seen a few times. Its antigen is not identified. The specimen was blood, either unsorted or a sorted T cell fraction (not recorded which). The gene calls are TRBV5-1 and TRBJ2-7; maybe TRBD2 (6 bases). The receptor's source is a male donor with ankylosing spondylitis or in good health (not recorded which). The chain's CDR3 is CASSSMGDSPYEQYF. The CDR3 region has the DNA TGCGCCAGCAGCTCAATGGGGGACTCGCCCTACGAGCAGTACTTC.